Below are 24 T cell receptor beta chains sequenced from a single sample in a study of tumor-infiltrating lymphocytes in primary liver carcinoma. Extraction also yielded germline DNA, while blood RNA was obtained from unsorted whole blood. With a constant-region primer, TCR beta cDNA was made from about 0.55 ug of total RNA. Amplification in three nested multiplex PCR rounds with slightly modified ARM-PCR gave rise to TCR beta libraries. For around 11 cycles apiece, the opening two PCR rounds ran with TRBV1-TRBV30 forward primers and a C-beta reverse primer. TCRdb independently ran MiXCR on the multiplex PCR reads; one entry per CDR3 protein. The table lists almost 200,000 distinct CDR3 sequences, approximately 65% of them singletons, with 7% to 8.5% in the top ten. The sample consisted of peripheral blood. The receptors derive from a woman in her fifties or sixties with primary liver carcinoma and hepatitis B virus infection.

This clonotype was found many times. The chain uses TRBV12-3 or TRBV12-4 and TRBJ2-1; possible D gene TRBD2, 5 bases. The V and J ends lost 3 bases and 7 bases respectively, with 22 bases between them. The CDR3 runs 17 residues. The CDR3 reads CASSFRGSGSRYNEQFF. CDR3 bases: TGTGCCAGCAGTTTTCGTGGGAGCGGTAGTCGGTATAATGAGCAGTTCTTC.

This sequence joins TRBV7-8 and TRBJ2-1; 12 bases line up with TRBD2. The CDR3 consists of 17 residues. CDR1 SGHVS and CDR2 FQNEAQ come from the germline V gene. V shed 1 base and J 9 bases; nucleotides not matched to a gene: 10. CDR3 bases: TGTGCCAGCAGCTTAGGACTAGCGGGAGCTTCCCGGTTTGAGCAGTTCTTC. Translated, it gives CASSLGLAGASRFEQFF.

This clonotype was detected ten times or more. The chain joins TRBV11-2 to TRBJ2-7; D is unresolved. The CDR3 contains 11 residues. V lost 5 bases, J lost 4 bases, and 6 bases lay in between. Per the germline V gene, CDR1 is SGHAT and CDR2 is FQNNGV. DNA of the CDR3: TGTGCCAGCAGCCCCGTTTACGAGCAGTACTTC. This codes for CASSPVYEQYF.

The V call is TRBV10-3, the J call TRBJ2-7; possible D gene TRBD2, 5 bases. Trimming removed 4 bases at V and 3 bases at J, with 13 bases between. This CDR3 is 14 amino acids long. The germline V gene encodes CDR1 ENHRY and CDR2 SYGVKD. The DNA for the CDR3 is TGTGCCATCAGTGGTTCGGACGGGGACTACGAGCAGTACTTC. It translates to CAISGSDGDYEQYF.

As for this clonotype: Sequence at one end of the junction differs from germline and may be a read error. The chain recombines TRBV4-1 with TRBJ2-3; maybe TRBD2 (5 bases). This CDR3 has 16 amino acids. The V gene's germline CDR1 is MGHRA and CDR2 YSYEKL. The CDR3 reads CASSLSGGPNTDTQYF. CDR3 in DNA: TGCGCCAGCAGCCTCTCCGGAGGACCTAACACAGATACGCAGTACTTT.

This clonotype was picked up many times. The chain combines TRBV6-6 with TRBJ1-1, with D possibly being TRBD1 (5 bases). V shed 6 bases and J shed 12 bases, with 26 bases lying between them. The germline CDR1 and CDR2 sequences are MNHNY and SVGAGI (reference sequence). The CDR3 loop spans 15 amino acids. CDR3 region: CASSYNNPGHAWSFF. DNA of the CDR3: TGTGCCAGCAGCTATAATAATCCCGGACACGCATGGTCTTTCTTT.

Comment on this clonotype: One end of the junction fails to match germline, which may point to a read error. This rearrangement joins TRBV4-1 to TRBJ2-1; D may be TRBD2 (5 bases). The CDR3 is 14 amino acids. CDR1 and CDR2 (germline): MGHRA, YSYEKL. CDR3 sequence: CASSQERGHNEQFF. As DNA, the CDR3 is TGTGCCAGCAGCCAAGAGCGAGGGCACAATGAGCAGTTCTTT.

This chain connects TRBV6-6 to TRBJ2-7; a possible D gene is TRBD2 (6 bases). Deletions cut 6 bases from V and 6 bases from J, with 12 bases between. The CDR3 length is 12 residues. CDR1 MNHNY and CDR2 SVGAGI come from the germline V gene (reference sequence). CDR3 DNA sequence: TGTGCCAGCAGCCCCGGAGCGGGCGAGCAGTACTTC. Translation: CASSPGAGEQYF.

This clonotype has a single count. At one end, the junction sequence differs from germline, possibly due to a read error. This chain links TRBV4-1 with TRBJ2-7, with TRBD1 matching 7 bases. There are 15 residues in the CDR3. Germline V gene sequence: CDR1 MGHRA, CDR2 YSYEKL. CDR3 loop: CASSHPGTAAYEQYF. The CDR3 DNA reads as TGCGCCAGCAGCCACCCCGGGACAGCGGCTTACGAACAGTACTTC.

This chain connects TRBV11-2 to TRBJ1-1; TRBD1 is a possible D gene (5 bases). The V end lost 1 base, the J end lost 4 bases, and 7 bases lay between the germline ends. The CDR3 has 13 amino acids. The germline V gene encodes CDR1 SGHAT and CDR2 FQNNGV. The CDR3 is CASSLVQGTEAFF. Here the CDR3 DNA reads TGTGCCAGCAGCTTAGTTCAGGGCACTGAAGCTTTCTTT.

Notes on this clonotype: At one of its ends the junction is not consistent with the germline gene, which may arise from a read error. The rearrangement links TRBV5-6 to TRBJ2-1; 10 bases map to TRBD2. CDR3 length: 15 amino acids. Per germline, CDR1 SGHDT and CDR2 YYEEEE. This CDR3 reads CACSSGPSGGGEQFF. The CDR3 DNA is TGTGCCTGCAGCTCAGGTCCTAGCGGGGGTGGTGAGCAGTTCTTC.

CDR3 residues: CASSQESGTGSNQPQHF. In nucleotides, the CDR3 is TGCGCCAGCAGCCAAGAATCCGGGACAGGGAGCAATCAGCCCCAGCATTTT. This rearrangement joins TRBV4-1 to TRBJ1-5; TRBD1 aligns across 9 bases. Germline loops: CDR1 MGHRA, CDR2 YSYEKL. Trimming took 0 bases from V and 1 from J; bases not matched to a gene: 4. The length of the CDR3 is 17 residues.

Regarding this clonotype: Possible read error: a much larger clone is one base away. This chain's CDR3 is CARSQRAFPEQFF. CDR3 bases: TGCGCCAGGAGCCAAAGGGCCTTCCCAGAGCAGTTCTTC. The J gene is TRBJ2-1, the V gene TRBV4-1; D not certain. The CDR3 consists of 13 residues. The germline CDR1 and CDR2 sequences are MGHRA and YSYEKL.

J is TRBJ2-5 and V is TRBV7-8; D perhaps matches TRBD2 (6 bases). Between the trimmed V and J ends, which lost 5 bases and 4 bases, there was a span of 23 bases. The CDR3 consists of 17 residues. CDR1 and CDR2 from the germline V gene are SGHVS and FQNEAQ. This chain's CDR3 is CASSPCLRGRLGETQYF. Here the CDR3 DNA reads TGTGCCAGCAGCCCCTGTCTGAGAGGGAGGCTAGGAGAGACCCAGTACTTC.

In its sample, this clonotype was seen a few times. A read error may produce the germline difference seen at one junction end. V is TRBV4-1 and J is TRBJ2-7; 8 nucleotides line up with TRBD1. The CDR3 runs to 16 residues. In germline, CDR1 is MGHRA, CDR2 YSYEKL. In DNA, the CDR3 is TGCGCCGGCAGCCAAGGTTTGGGGACAGGTCGGCGCGAGCAGTACTTC. Translating it yields CAGSQGLGTGRREQYF.

A note on this clonotype: One end of the junction varies from germline; a read error may be responsible. The V call is TRBV5-4, the J call TRBJ2-1; D is tentatively TRBD1 or TRBD2 (5 bases each). The germline V gene has CDR1 SGHNT and CDR2 YYREEE (reference sequence). The CDR3 spans 16 residues. As DNA, the CDR3 is TGTACCAGCAGCTTGGGAAACGGGGCCTCCTACAATGAGCAGTTCTTC. It is translated as CTSSLGNGASYNEQFF.

With respect to this clonotype: The junction departs from germline at one end; a sequencing error may be responsible. The CDR3 sequence is CASSRNRLVESYNEQFF. The CDR3 DNA sequence: TGCGCCAGCAGCCGAAACAGACTAGTGGAGTCCTACAATGAGCAGTTCTTC. This chain joins TRBV4-2 and TRBJ2-1; D might be TRBD2 (6 bases). Germline CDR1 LGHNA, CDR2 YNFKEQ. CDR3 size: 17 residues.

In the case of this clonotype: With a much larger clone just one base away, this may be a read error. The chain joins TRBV10-2 to TRBJ2-7; D might be TRBD2 (5 bases). Germline CDR1 reads WSHSY; CDR2 reads SAAADI. CDR3 size: 15 residues. V lost 1 base to trimming and J lost 7 bases, with 17 bases between them. The CDR3, as DNA: TGCGCCAGCAGTGAGTTCCAACGGGGAGACGAGGAGCAGTACTTC. As protein: CASSEFQRGDEEQYF.

This clonotype was seen more than once but under ten times. The gene calls are TRBV5-1 and TRBJ2-1, with 11 bases identical to TRBD1. Germline V gene lookup returns CDR1 SGHRS and CDR2 YFSETQ. The length of the CDR3 is 17 residues. V was clipped by 6 bases and J by 6 bases; unmatched bases: 14. The CDR3 reads CASNKQTGTGGVNEQFF. The CDR3 region has the DNA TGCGCCAGCAACAAACAGACCGGGACAGGGGGGGTCAATGAGCAGTTCTTC. Full variable domain (missing parts from reference TRBV5-1 and TRBJ2-1): KAGVTQTPRYLIKTRGQQVTLSCSPISGHRSVSWYQQTPGQGLQFLFEYFSETQRNKGNFPGRFSGRQFSNSRSEMNVSTLELGDSALYLCASNKQTGTGGVNEQFFGPGTRLTVL.

Notes on this clonotype: One end of the junction fails to match germline, which may point to a read error. The V and J genes are TRBV5-5 and TRBJ1-3; D ambiguous. The length of the CDR3 is 15 residues. Germline CDR1 SGHKS, CDR2 YYEKEE (reference sequence). The chain's CDR3 is CTSSLRLGSRNTIYF. The CDR3 nucleotides read TGTACCAGCAGCTTGCGTTTAGGGTCTCGAAACACCATATATTTT.

CDR3: CAWTKGRAYEQYF. The CDR3 nucleotides are TGTGCCTGGACTAAAGGTAGGGCGTACGAGCAGTACTTC. V gene TRBV30 combines with J gene TRBJ2-7; D gene uncertain. Trimming removed 4 bases at V and 4 bases at J, with 14 bases between. Germline loops: CDR1 GTSNPN, CDR2 SVGIG (reference sequence). The CDR3 spans 13 residues.

The chain has TRBV7-9 and TRBJ1-2; a weak D match, TRBD1 (5 bases). CDR1 SEHNR and CDR2 FQNEAQ come from the germline V gene (reference sequence). With 1 base removed from V and 4 bases from J, the gap between germline ends came to 13 bases. This CDR3 has 15 amino acids. CDR3 DNA sequence: TGTGCCAGCAGCTTAGACGGGGGGGAATCCTATGGCTACACCTTC. Translated, it gives CASSLDGGESYGYTF.

This clonotype was picked up many times. CDR3 loop: CASPGTANRGGYTF. The CDR3 DNA sequence: TGTGCCAGCCCCGGGACAGCAAATAGGGGTGGCTACACCTTC. The chain employs TRBV6-5 and TRBJ1-2, with TRBD1 identical over 7 bases. The germline V gene has CDR1 MNHEY and CDR2 SVGAGI. The length of the CDR3 is 14 residues. V was pared by 8 bases and J by 7 bases, with 13 bases of the junction left unmatched.

This chain links TRBV6-1 with TRBJ2-5; D call uncertain. Germline V gene lookup returns CDR1 MNHNS and CDR2 SASEGT. This CDR3 is built from 14 residues. Trimming left V 8 bases short and J 5 bases short, with 18 bases between. The CDR3 reads CASGTGPAHETQYF. The CDR3, as DNA: TGTGCCAGCGGCACCGGGCCAGCCCATGAGACCCAGTACTTC.